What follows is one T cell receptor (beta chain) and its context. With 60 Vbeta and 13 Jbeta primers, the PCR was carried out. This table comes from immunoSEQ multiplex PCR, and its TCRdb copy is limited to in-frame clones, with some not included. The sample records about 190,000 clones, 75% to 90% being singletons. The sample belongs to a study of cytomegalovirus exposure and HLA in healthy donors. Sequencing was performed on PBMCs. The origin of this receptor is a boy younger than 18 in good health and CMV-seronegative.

The CDR3 DNA reads as TGTGCCAGCAGCTCGTACATGGTCTCCTATAATTCACCCCTCCACTTT. This codes for CASSSYMVSYNSPLHF. V usage is TRBV7-9 and J usage is TRBJ1-6; no firm D call. This CDR3 spans 16 amino acids. The germline V and J ends were trimmed by 4 bases and 0 bases, with 10 bases remaining between them. CDR1 SEHNR and CDR2 FQNEAQ come from the germline V gene (reference sequence).